This record covers a single T cell receptor beta chain. Its binding antigen is unknown. There are no base qualities to consult, and no much larger clone falls within one base. This specimen belongs to a study of identical twins (dated by TCRdb to between 2015 and 2016). About the study as a whole: The study deep-sequenced TCR alpha and beta repertoires from monozygotic twins, unrelated adults of various ages and cord blood to test whether fetal clonotypes persist. Replicate twin experiments were performed at different times using different library preparation protocols to rule out contamination. Broader findings and caveats from the paper: Abundant cord blood beta clonotypes carried fewer insertions; young adult naive repertoires showed a weaker similar trend, while memory repertoires showed none. Out-of-frame TCR alpha sharing in monozygotic twins was systematically underestimated by recombination models, whereas sharing between unrelated individuals was in agreement with the recombination models. Compared with coincidental sharing between unrelated individuals, out-of-frame TCR alpha sequences shared between twins showed an excess of sequences with low generation probability. Invariant T cells such as MAIT and iNKT could partly confound zero-insertion analyses, although diverse VJ usage argued against such confounding for most clonotypes. Because the same donors could not be followed over many years, the conclusions relied on cross-sectional statistical analysis. In beta out-of-frame sequences, excess twin sharing was weaker, because having fewer shared sequences lowered the signal-to-noise ratio.

Only healthy Caucasian donors were included. Library preparation employed 5' RACE. Instrument used: Illumina HiSeq 2000. A universal primer binding site was added through template switching, and the final cDNA carried a unique molecular identifier so that TCR cDNA molecules could be counted accurately. First-strand cDNA for TCR alpha and beta chains was synthesized from specific primers in the conserved constant-segment region. Each cDNA library was double barcoded, with a SMART-Mk sample barcode plus Illumina barcodes, to control for contamination. TruSeq adapter sequences along with Illumina sample barcodes were introduced in two successive PCR steps. The Illumina HiSeq platform was used with custom primers to sequence TCR alpha and beta cDNA libraries. The study's processing was this. MiGEC processed the raw reads to extract unique molecular identifiers, while MiXCR was used to determine the CDR3 positions. For each individual, recombination models were inferred using an EM algorithm with the repgenHMM and IGoR tools. Shared clonotype analysis was performed with the tcR package in R, normalizing sharing by the product of cloneset sizes. Out-of-frame nonproductive sequences were analyzed to study raw recombination free of thymic and clonal selection effects. TCRdb reprocessed the public reads (quality trimming at Q25 with fastp, clone calling with MiXCR) and kept in-frame beta chains. Merged by CDR3 protein, the rows form single entries marked with the most common genes and DNA. TCRdb's processing, not the authors', yielded these V and J calls. Counted in this sample were roughly 1,500,000 distinct CDR3 sequences; about 32% of them appeared once. Over 0.25% of the sample goes to the ten largest clones.

There are 19 amino acids in the CDR3, from cysteine to phenylalanine inclusive. Only the CDR3 DNA is retained, 57 bases long and in frame from the first base. CDR1 and CDR2 (SQVTM, ANQGSEA) derive from the germline V gene. V is trimmed back by 4 bases and J by 3 bases, and the junction contains 21 bases that no gene match accounts for. This receptor chain uses TRBV29-1 and TRBJ1-2, and TRBD1 matches 9 of the central bases. This TCR was sampled from a newborn girl in good health. The sequenced sample consisted of cord blood. The encoded CDR3 is CSVGKRRSRDRERDYGYTF. The nucleotide sequence reads as follows: TGCAGCGTTGGAAAAAGGAGGTCCCGGGACAGGGAACGGGACTATGGCTACACCTTC.